This T cell receptor beta chain was sequenced in a study of identifying expanded T cells in peripheral blood. Overall study findings and caveats: Technical replicates showed approximately 1.2 changed clones; two weeks about 16; four weeks 19.

Germline V gene sequence: CDR1 KGHSH, CDR2 LQKENI. CDR3 length: 14 residues. The J segment lost 8 bases and the V segment lost 2 bases, leaving 2 bases of the junction unmatched. Repertoires were generated with immunoSEQ multiplex PCR, while TCRdb's copy carries only in-frame clones and drops some. The sample has some 130,000 clones, around 88% seen once; the top ten hold less than 10%. About this clone itself: Its antigen is currently unknown.

This clonotype was sampled from a person between 18 and 69 years old in good health. V gene TRBV18 combines with J gene TRBJ1-4, with 10 bases aligning to TRBD1. Sequencing was done on a sample of blood. Here the CDR3 DNA reads TGTGCCAGCTCACCATGGGACAGGGGCGAAAAACTGTTTTTT. Translation: CASSPWDRGEKLFF.